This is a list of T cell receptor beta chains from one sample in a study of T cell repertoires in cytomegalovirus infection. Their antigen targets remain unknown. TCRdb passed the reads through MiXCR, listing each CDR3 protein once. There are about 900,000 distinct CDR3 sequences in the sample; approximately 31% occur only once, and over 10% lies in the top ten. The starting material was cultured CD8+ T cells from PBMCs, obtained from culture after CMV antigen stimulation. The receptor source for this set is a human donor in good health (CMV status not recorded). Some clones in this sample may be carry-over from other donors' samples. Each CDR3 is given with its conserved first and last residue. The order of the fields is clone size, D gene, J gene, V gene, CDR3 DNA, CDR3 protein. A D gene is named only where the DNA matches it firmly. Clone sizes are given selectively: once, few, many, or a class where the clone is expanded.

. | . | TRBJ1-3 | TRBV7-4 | TGTGCCAGCAGCTCTGAGGGGACTGGAAACACCATATATTTT | CASSSEGTGNTIYF
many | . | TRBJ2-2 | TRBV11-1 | TGTGCCAGCAGCCCGGGGGACAGTTTCACCGGGGAGCTGTTTTTT | CASSPGDSFTGELFF
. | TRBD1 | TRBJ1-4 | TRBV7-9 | TGTGCCAGCAGCTACGGGACAGGGGGCGATGAAAAACTGTTTTTT | CASSYGTGGDEKLFF
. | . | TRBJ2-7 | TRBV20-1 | TGCAGTGCGCTAACTAGAAGGACGCGCCACGAGCAGTACTTC | CSALTRRTRHEQYF
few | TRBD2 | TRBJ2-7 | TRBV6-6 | TGTGCCAGCAGTTCCAAGACTAGCGGGGGGAACGAGCAGTACTTC | CASSSKTSGGNEQYF
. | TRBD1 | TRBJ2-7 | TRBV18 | TGTGCCAGCTCACCGCCGACAGGGGCGAACGAGCAGTACTTC | CASSPPTGANEQYF
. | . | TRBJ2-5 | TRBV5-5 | TGTGCCAGCAGCTTGGTGGAAACTAGGGAAGAGACCCAGTACTTC | CASSLVETREETQYF
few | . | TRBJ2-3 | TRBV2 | TGTGCCAGCCCCGGGACAACCCAGACAGATACGCAGTATTTT | CASPGTTQTDTQYF
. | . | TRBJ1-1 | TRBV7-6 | TGTGCCAGCAGCTTAGACGGGACTTTCGATTCAGCTTTCTTT | CASSLDGTFDSAFF
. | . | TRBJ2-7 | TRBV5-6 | TGTGCCAGCAGCGTCGGACACCTCGCCGAGCAGTACTTC | CASSVGHLAEQYF
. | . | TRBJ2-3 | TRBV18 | TGTGCCAGCTCACCAAAGAGGGATACGCAGTATTTT | CASSPKRDTQYF
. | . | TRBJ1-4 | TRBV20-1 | TGCAGTGCCATAGCGACGGCTACTAATGAAAAACTGTTTTTT | CSAIATATNEKLFF
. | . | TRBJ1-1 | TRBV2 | TGTGCCAGCAGTGAGGAGGGCTTCGCAGCTTTCTTT | CASSEEGFAAFF
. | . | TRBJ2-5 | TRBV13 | TGTGCCACAAGCGGCAGGGGGGAAGAGACCCAGTACTTC | CATSGRGEETQYF
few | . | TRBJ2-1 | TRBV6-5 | TGTGCCAGCAGTTACAGCGTTACCTCCTACAATGAGCAGTTCTTC | CASSYSVTSYNEQFF
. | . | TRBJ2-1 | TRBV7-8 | TGTGCCAGCAGCTTAGATGGCGCCGGCCTAGCGTATTCCTACAATGAGCAGTTCTTC | CASSLDGAGLAYSYNEQFF
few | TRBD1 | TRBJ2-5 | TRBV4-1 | TGCGCCAGCAGCCCCATCGGGCAGGGGGCGGGTGAGACCCAGTACTTC | CASSPIGQGAGETQYF
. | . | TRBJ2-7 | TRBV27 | TGTGCCAGCAGCCGGGCCCAAACCCCCTACGAGCAGTACTTC | CASSRAQTPYEQYF
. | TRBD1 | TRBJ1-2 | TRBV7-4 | TGTGCCAGCAGGTTCGGAATCCCCGGGACAGGCTCTAACTATGGCTACACCTTC | CASRFGIPGTGSNYGYTF
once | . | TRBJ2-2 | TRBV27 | TGTGCCAGCAGTTTATTTTCACACGCGAACACCGGGGAGCTGTTTTTT | CASSLFSHANTGELFF
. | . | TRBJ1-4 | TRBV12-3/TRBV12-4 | TGTGCCAGCAGTCCCCTCTACCTTTTGAAAGGTTCAACTAATGAAAAACTGTTTTTT | CASSPLYLLKGSTNEKLFF
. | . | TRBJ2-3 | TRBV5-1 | TGCGCCAGCAGCTCTGGAGGCGTCTCGCTTAGCACAGATACGCAGTATTTT | CASSSGGVSLSTDTQYF
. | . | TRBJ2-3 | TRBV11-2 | TGTGCCAGCAGCTCCCCCGAGGGGGGGACCTCATTCTTCGATACGCAGTATTTT | CASSSPEGGTSFFDTQYF
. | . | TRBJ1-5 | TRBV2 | TGTGCCAGCAGTGAAGCTCACGTTAGCAATCAGCCCCAGCATTTT | CASSEAHVSNQPQHF
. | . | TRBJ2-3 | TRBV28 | TGTGTCAGCGCACCCGGGACCCTAAGCACAGATACGCAGTATTTT | CVSAPGTLSTDTQYF
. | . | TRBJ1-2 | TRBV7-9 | TGTGCCAGCAGCTACGGACCCAGAGACTATGGCTACACCTTC | CASSYGPRDYGYTF
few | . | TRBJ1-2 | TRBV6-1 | TGTGCCAGCGAACGATACTATGGCTACACCTTC | CASERYYGYTF
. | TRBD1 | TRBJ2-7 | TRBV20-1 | TGCAGTGCTAGAGATCCTGACAGGGGATCCTACGAGCAGTACTTC | CSARDPDRGSYEQYF
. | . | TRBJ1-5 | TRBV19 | TGTGCCAGTAGTTATGGTCCGGGATATCAGCCCCAGCATTTT | CASSYGPGYQPQHF
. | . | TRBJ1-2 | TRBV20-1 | TGCAGTGCTACGTCCAAAATGGGCAGACAATATGGCTACACCTTC | CSATSKMGRQYGYTF
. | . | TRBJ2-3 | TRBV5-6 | TGTGCCAGCAGCTTAAACCTGATAGAACCTCAGGATACGCAGTATTTT | CASSLNLIEPQDTQYF
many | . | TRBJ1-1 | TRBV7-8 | TGTGCCAGCAGCACTCGGACAGTTTGGACGAACACTGAAGCTTTCTTT | CASSTRTVWTNTEAFF
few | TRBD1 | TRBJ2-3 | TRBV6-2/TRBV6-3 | TGTGCCAGCAGTTACTCGGACAGGGGGCGTCCAACAGATACGCAGTATTTT | CASSYSDRGRPTDTQYF
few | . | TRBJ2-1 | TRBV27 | TGTGCCAGCGGCTGGGGGAATGAGCAGTTCTTC | CASGWGNEQFF
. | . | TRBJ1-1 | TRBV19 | TGTGCCAGTAGTCCGGGGGGACGAAAAGCGGGAGAGTACACTGAAGCTTTCTTT | CASSPGGRKAGEYTEAFF
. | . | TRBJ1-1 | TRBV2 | TGTGCCAGCACCCTTCTGGTGGTTCCCACTGAAGCTTTCTTT | CASTLLVVPTEAFF
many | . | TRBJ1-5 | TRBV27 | TGTGCCAGCAGATTAGGGGGGAGCAATCAGCCCCAGCATTTT | CASRLGGSNQPQHF
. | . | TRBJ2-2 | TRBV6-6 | TGTGCCAGCAGTCCCTCTAAGGAGCTGTTTTTT | CASSPSKELFF
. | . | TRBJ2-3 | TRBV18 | TGTGCCAGCTCACCAAGGGGTGGCAGCTACACAGATACGCAGTATTTT | CASSPRGGSYTDTQYF
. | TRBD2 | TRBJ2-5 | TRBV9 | TGTGCCAGCATCAGGACTAGCGGGGGCCCCAGGGAGACCCAGTACTTC | CASIRTSGGPRETQYF
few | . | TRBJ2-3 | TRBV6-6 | TGTGCCAGCAGTTACAGCCAAGGGGGTTTCACAGATACGCAGTATTTT | CASSYSQGGFTDTQYF
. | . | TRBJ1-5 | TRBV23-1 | TGCGCCAGCAGTCAATCGGGACATCTGTATAGCAATCAGCCCCAGCATTTT | CASSQSGHLYSNQPQHF
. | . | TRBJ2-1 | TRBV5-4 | TGTGCCGTCGATACTTGGGGCTACAATGAGCAGTTCTTC | CAVDTWGYNEQFF
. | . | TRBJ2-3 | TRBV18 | TGTGCCAGCCCATCCCCTAACACAGATACGCAGTATTTT | CASPSPNTDTQYF
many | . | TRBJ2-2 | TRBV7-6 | TGTGCCAGCGGCAGCGACACCGGGGAGCTGTTTTTT | CASGSDTGELFF
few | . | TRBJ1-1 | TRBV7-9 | TGTGCCAGCAGCCCTCCGGGTTGGGACATGAACACTGAAGCTTTCTTT | CASSPPGWDMNTEAFF
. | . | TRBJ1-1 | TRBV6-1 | TGTGCCAACAATGACATGTGGGTGAACACTGAAGCTTTCTTT | CANNDMWVNTEAFF
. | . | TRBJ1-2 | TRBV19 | TGTGCCAGTAGTATTTTGGACAGTAACTATGGCTACACCTTC | CASSILDSNYGYTF
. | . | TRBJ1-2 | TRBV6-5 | TGTGCCAGCAGTTACTCAGGGGGGCGTTATGGCTACACCTTC | CASSYSGGRYGYTF
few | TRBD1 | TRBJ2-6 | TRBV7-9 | TGTGCCAGCAGCTTACAGGCGGGACAGGGTTTTCATGGGGCCAACGTCCTGACTTTC | CASSLQAGQGFHGANVLTF
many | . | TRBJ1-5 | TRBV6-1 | TGTGCCAGCAGACGAAAGACAGGCCCGCAGGATAGCAATCAGCCCCAGCATTTT | CASRRKTGPQDSNQPQHF
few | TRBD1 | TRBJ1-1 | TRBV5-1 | TGCGCCAGCAGCCCTGACCCCGGGACAGGGGGAAGGAACACTGAAGCTTTCTTT | CASSPDPGTGGRNTEAFF
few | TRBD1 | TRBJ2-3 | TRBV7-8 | TGTGCCAGCAGCTTGACACCGGGACAGGGGGCATGGGATGGTTCAGATACGCAGTATTTT | CASSLTPGQGAWDGSDTQYF
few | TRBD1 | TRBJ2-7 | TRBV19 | TGTGCCAGTAGTATACACAGGGGATTCACCTACGAGCAGTACTTC | CASSIHRGFTYEQYF
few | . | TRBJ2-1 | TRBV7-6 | TGTGCCAGCAGCTTGGACTACCCGAGCTCCTACAATGAGCAGTTCTTC | CASSLDYPSSYNEQFF
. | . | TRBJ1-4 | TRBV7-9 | TGTGCCAGCAGCAACCCAGGGGCCGTAGAAGAAAAACTGTTTTTT | CASSNPGAVEEKLFF
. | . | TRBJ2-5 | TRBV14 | TGTGCCAGCAGCCACCTCACGGACAGCCAAGAGACCCAGTACTTC | CASSHLTDSQETQYF
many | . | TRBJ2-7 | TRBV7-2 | TGTGCCAGCAGCTCACCTACAGGGCACCCCCCATCCTACGAGCAGTACTTC | CASSSPTGHPPSYEQYF
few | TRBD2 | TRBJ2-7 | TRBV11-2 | TGTGCCAGCAGCCTCTGGACTAGCGGGGGGTACCCTTCTGAGCAGTACTTC | CASSLWTSGGYPSEQYF